Listed below are T cell receptor beta chains from one sample, sequenced in a study of blood T cell repertoires in COVID-19. The protocol was immunoSEQ multiplex PCR, while the TCRdb copy is restricted to in-frame clones and leaves out a portion. The sample has about 420,000 clones; around 90% are singletons. Material for sequencing was peripheral blood. The receptor source for this set is a man aged 18 to 30 with COVID-19, enrolled during active disease. CDR3s include the opening cysteine and the closing phenylalanine or tryptophan. A D gene is named only where the DNA matches it firmly. Not every row has a clone size; where given, it reads once, few, many or a size class.

clone size	D gene	J gene	V gene	CDR3 DNA	CDR3 protein
once	TRBD1	TRBJ2-7	TRBV7-8	TGTGCCAGCAGCTTAGGACAGGGGCGACACGAGCAGTACTTC	CASSLGQGRHEQYF
.	TRBD2	TRBJ2-3	TRBV7-9	TGTGCCAGCAGTTTAGGGGCTAGCGGTACTAGCACAGATACGCAGTATTTT	CASSLGASGTSTDTQYF
few	.	TRBJ2-1	TRBV4-1	TGCGCCAGCAGCCAAGGCGCCCCCGGGGGGCAGTTCTTC	CASSQGAPGGQFF
.	TRBD1	TRBJ1-2	TRBV2	TGTGCCAGCAGCGAACGAGTCCCGGGACAGGGGTTCGATGGCTACACCTTC	CASSERVPGQGFDGYTF
.	TRBD1	TRBJ2-1	TRBV7-3	TGTGCCAGCAGCTTAGGGACAGGGCATGTCGATGAGCAGTTCTTC	CASSLGTGHVDEQFF
.	TRBD1	TRBJ2-1	TRBV5-1	TGCGCCAGCAGCTTGAACAGGGGGCTCAATGAGCAGTTCTTC	CASSLNRGLNEQFF
once	TRBD1	TRBJ2-7	TRBV27	TGTGCCAGCAGTACGTCCGGGACAGGGAACGAGCAGTACTTC	CASSTSGTGNEQYF
.	TRBD2	TRBJ2-2	TRBV5-1	TGCGCCAGCAGCTTAGTAGCGGGAGAGGGAAGCGGGGAGCTGTTTTTT	CASSLVAGEGSGELFF
.	TRBD1	TRBJ2-3	TRBV2	TGTGCCAGCAGTGGACAGGGGTCCACAGATACGCAGTATTTT	CASSGQGSTDTQYF
.	TRBD2	TRBJ2-5	TRBV3-1/TRBV3-2	TGTGCCAGCAGCGGACTAGCGGGGGGGAAGACCCAGTACTTC	CASSGLAGGKTQYF
.	TRBD2	TRBJ2-7	TRBV5-1	TGCGCCAGCAGCCCCGGACTAGCGGGCCCCGAGCAGTACTTC	CASSPGLAGPEQYF
.	TRBD1	TRBJ1-4	TRBV2	TGTGCCAGCAGAAGGGACAGCACTGAAAAACTGTTTTTT	CASRRDSTEKLFF
few	.	TRBJ2-1	TRBV5-5	TGTGCCAGCAGCTTGGCTGACTATTACAATGAGCAGTTCTTC	CASSLADYYNEQFF
.	TRBD2	TRBJ2-4	TRBV27	TGTGCCAGCAGCAAGGGACTAGCGGGAGTGGAGGCCAAAAACATTCAGTACTTC	CASSKGLAGVEAKNIQYF
.	TRBD1	TRBJ2-7	TRBV5-4	TGTGCCAGCAGCTCAGCCGGGACAGGGGGCCCCGAGCAGTACTTC	CASSSAGTGGPEQYF
.	TRBD2	TRBJ2-1	TRBV5-1	TGCGCCAGCAGCTTGGCCCAGGGAGGGTACAATGAGCAGTTCTTC	CASSLAQGGYNEQFF
.	.	TRBJ2-3	TRBV27	TGTGCCAGCGGCGTGGAGAGGGGGGGGGATACGCAGTATTTT	CASGVERGGDTQYF
.	.	TRBJ1-1	TRBV10-3	TGTGCCATCAGTGCACGAGGACCGGGAGAAAACACTGAAGCTTTCTTT	CAISARGPGENTEAFF
few	TRBD2	TRBJ2-3	TRBV9	TGTGCCAGCAGCGCTGGACTAGCGGGGGGTTTGGTAGATACGCAGTATTTT	CASSAGLAGGLVDTQYF
.	TRBD1	TRBJ2-1	TRBV5-4	TGTGCCAGCAGCTTGGGGCCCACCCGGGACAGGGGGCTTCATGAGCAGTTCTTC	CASSLGPTRDRGLHEQFF
few	TRBD2	TRBJ2-3	TRBV19	TGTGCCAGTAGTAGGGGAGGGAGCACCTATACGCAGTATTTT	CASSRGGSTYTQYF
.	TRBD2	TRBJ2-3	TRBV9	TGTGCCAGCAGCGTAGAGGCGGGGGGGCCGCCGCAGTATTTT	CASSVEAGGPPQYF
.	TRBD2	TRBJ2-5	TRBV28	TGTGCCAGCAGGTCCCTAGCGGGGGGGCGGGAGACCCAGTACTTC	CASRSLAGGRETQYF
.	.	TRBJ2-2	TRBV12-3/TRBV12-4	TGTGCCAGCAGTTCCGAGGAGCCGGGGAAGCTGTTTTTT	CASSSEEPGKLFF
.	.	TRBJ2-7	TRBV2	TGTGCCAGCAGGGAACAAGGGGGGGGTTCCGAGCAGTACTTC	CASREQGGGSEQYF
.	TRBD1	TRBJ1-3	TRBV11-3	TGTGCCAGCAGCCGGGACAGCTCTGGAAACACCATATATTTT	CASSRDSSGNTIYF
.	TRBD2	TRBJ2-3	TRBV5-1	TGCGCCAGCAGCTTGGGGTCTAGCGGGAAGTGGGCAGATACGCAGTATTTT	CASSLGSSGKWADTQYF
.	.	TRBJ2-5	TRBV24-1	TGTGCCACCAGTGATCCGACTAGTGTGGGAGAGACCCAGTACTTC	CATSDPTSVGETQYF
.	.	TRBJ2-1	TRBV6-1	TGTGCCAGCAGTGAAGGGAATAGCCCTTCCTTCGAGTTCTTC	CASSEGNSPSFEFF
.	.	TRBJ1-6	TRBV5-6	TGTGCCAGCAGCTTCGGAGCTGGCTCCTATAATTCACCCCTCCACTTT	CASSFGAGSYNSPLHF
.	.	TRBJ2-3	TRBV4-1	TGCGCCAGCAGCTGGCCAGGGGGGGATACGCAGTATTTT	CASSWPGGDTQYF
.	.	TRBJ2-1	TRBV5-4	TGTGCCAGCAGCCCCGAGGGGCGGGAATACAATGAGCAGTTCTTC	CASSPEGREYNEQFF
.	TRBD2	TRBJ2-4	TRBV27	TGTGCCAGCAGTCTAGCGGGAGGGGGAAACATTCAGTACTTC	CASSLAGGGNIQYF
.	TRBD2	TRBJ2-7	TRBV19	TGTGCCAGTAGTATAGATCACGGCGGGAGGATCTACGAGCAGTACTTC	CASSIDHGGRIYEQYF
few	TRBD2	TRBJ2-1	TRBV18	TGTGCCAGCTCACCACCGCGGCTAGCGGGAGTTGAGCAGTTCTTC	CASSPPRLAGVEQFF
.	.	TRBJ2-1	TRBV25-1	TGTGCCAGTCAGGGTAGTCCACTCAATGAGCAGTTCTTC	CASQGSPLNEQFF
.	TRBD2	TRBJ2-1	TRBV5-5	TGTGCCAGCAGCCCACTAGCGGGGGGGGTCAATGAGCAGTTCTTC	CASSPLAGGVNEQFF
.	TRBD2	TRBJ2-1	TRBV6-4	TGTGCCAGCAGTATGACTAGCGGGGGCCTCCTTTCCTACAATGAGCAGTTCTTC	CASSMTSGGLLSYNEQFF
once	TRBD1	TRBJ1-4	TRBV12-3/TRBV12-4	TGTGCCAGCAGTCCCGGGACAGACAAAAAACTGTTTTTT	CASSPGTDKKLFF
.	.	TRBJ2-7	TRBV6-5	TGTGCCAGCTCGGGACACCCGGGCTCCTACGAGCAGTACTTC	CASSGHPGSYEQYF
.	TRBD1	TRBJ1-5	TRBV7-8	TGTGCCAGCAGCTTAGAACCGACAGGGCGATATAGCAATCAGCCCCAGCATTTT	CASSLEPTGRYSNQPQHF
once	TRBD2	TRBJ2-1	TRBV2	TGTGCCAGCAGGCTAGCGGGAGTACACAATGAGCAGTTCTTC	CASRLAGVHNEQFF
.	TRBD2	TRBJ2-1	TRBV24-1	TGTGCCACCAGTGACGGGACTAGATTCGACAATGAGCAGTTCTTC	CATSDGTRFDNEQFF
.	TRBD1	TRBJ2-7	TRBV6-5	TGTGCCACACACCGCGGGACAGGGGTCTCCGAGCAGTACTTC	CATHRGTGVSEQYF
.	.	TRBJ2-3	TRBV27	TGTGCCAGCAGACCGGGTGACTATACAGATACGCAGTATTTT	CASRPGDYTDTQYF
once	.	TRBJ2-2	TRBV30	TGTGCCTGGAGTGCCCTGAACACCGGGGAGCTGTTTTTT	CAWSALNTGELFF
.	TRBD2	TRBJ2-1	TRBV12-5	TGTGCTAGTGGTTTCCCGCGTAGCGGGAGCTCCTACAATGAGCAGTTCTTC	CASGFPRSGSSYNEQFF